These T cell receptor beta chains were read from a single sample in a study of vaccination effects on CD4 cells after COVID-19. The method was immunoSEQ multiplex PCR; TCRdb's version includes in-frame clones alone and lacks a portion of them. The data contain about 73,000 clones, about 70% of them singletons. These TCRs' antigens remain unknown. Sequencing used CD4+ T cells from PBMCs cultured with HCoV-NL63 spike peptides, obtained before COVID-19 vaccination. These receptors came from a human donor who received a COVID-19 vaccine. Both conserved end residues are part of each CDR3. The order of the fields is D gene, V gene, J gene, clone size, CDR3 protein, CDR3 DNA. A D gene is named only where the DNA matches it firmly. Clone size, where shown, is once, few, many, or a class for clones that have expanded.

>.|TRBV30|TRBJ2-1|.
CAWSVQLLGHLSSYNEQFF
TGTGCCTGGAGTGTACAGTTATTGGGACACCTAAGCTCCTACAATGAGCAGTTCTTC
>.|TRBV6-4|TRBJ2-1|.
CASSPSGKGNEQFF
TGTGCCAGCAGTCCTTCAGGGAAAGGAAATGAGCAGTTCTTC
>.|TRBV3-1/TRBV3-2|TRBJ2-5|once
CASSLRGGTQYF
TGTGCCAGCAGCCTGAGGGGGGGGACCCAGTACTTC
>.|TRBV29-1|TRBJ1-6|.
CSGKQGPTTLYNSPLHF
TGCAGCGGAAAACAAGGCCCTACCACTCTCTATAATTCACCCCTCCACTTT
>TRBD1|TRBV24-1|TRBJ2-3|.
CATSDTGQGANTDTQYF
TGTGCCACCAGTGACACTGGACAGGGGGCCAACACAGATACGCAGTATTTT
>.|TRBV19|TRBJ2-1|.
CASSIWRNRDNEQFF
TGTGCCAGTAGTATATGGAGAAATAGGGACAATGAGCAGTTCTTC
>.|TRBV10-3|TRBJ2-3|.
CAISDTGKSTDTQYF
TGTGCCATCAGTGATACAGGGAAGAGCACAGATACGCAGTATTTT
>TRBD1|TRBV5-1|TRBJ2-5|.
CASSSQPETGEETQYF
TGCGCCAGCAGCTCTCAACCCGAGACAGGGGAAGAGACCCAGTACTTC
>.|TRBV4-1|TRBJ1-5|.
CASSQDTANNQPQHF
TGCGCCAGCAGCCAAGATACGGCAAACAATCAGCCCCAGCATTTT
>.|TRBV30|TRBJ1-2|few
CAWSRGRNYGYTF
TGTGCCTGGAGCCGGGGACGGAACTATGGCTACACCTTC
>.|TRBV2|TRBJ1-2|few
CASGRFILAYGYTF
TGTGCCAGCGGCCGTTTCATCTTAGCCTATGGCTACACCTTC
>.|TRBV18|TRBJ2-5|.
CASSPPGSSKETQYF
TGTGCCAGCTCACCCCCCGGGAGCTCCAAAGAGACCCAGTACTTC
>TRBD1|TRBV3-1/TRBV3-2|TRBJ2-3|once
CASSRQGSDTQYF
TGTGCCAGCAGCCGACAGGGATCAGATACGCAGTATTTT
>.|TRBV15|TRBJ1-2|.
CATSRDPGRTDGYTF
TGTGCCACCAGCAGGGATCCGGGCAGGACTGACGGCTACACCTTC
>TRBD2|TRBV2|TRBJ2-1|.
CASITTTSGGAASYNEQFF
TGTGCCAGCATTACCACGACTAGCGGGGGGGCCGCGTCCTACAATGAGCAGTTCTTC
>.|TRBV2|TRBJ1-3|.
CASSEAIRSISGNTIYF
TGTGCCAGCAGTGAAGCGATTAGAAGTATCTCTGGAAACACCATATATTTT
>.|TRBV5-8|TRBJ2-2|.
CASSLERFGELFF
TGTGCCAGCAGCTTGGAGAGGTTCGGGGAGCTGTTTTTT
>TRBD1|TRBV2|TRBJ1-1|.
CASSGDRGPGAFF
TGTGCCAGCAGTGGCGACAGGGGGCCGGGAGCTTTCTTT
>TRBD1|TRBV29-1|TRBJ1-5|few
CSVAGTGGNQPQHF
TGCAGCGTTGCCGGGACAGGGGGCAATCAGCCCCAGCATTTT
>TRBD1|TRBV5-1|TRBJ2-1|.
CASSKKTGTDSYNEQFF
TGCGCCAGCAGCAAAAAAACCGGGACAGATTCCTACAATGAGCAGTTCTTC
>.|TRBV2|TRBJ1-1|.
CASCQENTEAFF
TGTGCCAGCTGTCAGGAGAACACTGAAGCTTTCTTT
>.|TRBV29-1|TRBJ2-5|.
CSVGFLTLETQYF
TGCAGCGTTGGCTTCCTAACCTTGGAGACCCAGTACTTC
>.|TRBV27|TRBJ2-5|.
CASSLFTGRQETQYF
TGTGCCAGCAGTTTATTTACAGGGAGGCAAGAGACCCAGTACTTC
>TRBD1|TRBV14|TRBJ1-1|few
CASSAWTGREAFF
TGTGCCAGCAGCGCTTGGACAGGTCGGGAAGCTTTCTTT
>.|TRBV15|TRBJ1-4|once
CATSRVVQGYEKLFF
TGTGCCACCAGCAGAGTAGTGCAGGGTTACGAAAAACTGTTTTTT
>.|TRBV12-3/TRBV12-4|TRBJ1-3|few
CASRSGYGNTIYF
TGTGCCAGCAGGTCAGGGTACGGAAACACCATATATTTT
>.|TRBV6-1|TRBJ1-5|.
CASSEFWDQPQHF
TGTGCCAGCAGTGAATTCTGGGATCAGCCCCAGCATTTT
>TRBD2|TRBV29-1|TRBJ2-1|.
CSVGRGGGNNEQFF
TGCAGCGTGGGTCGTGGCGGGGGAAACAATGAGCAGTTCTTC
>.|TRBV30|TRBJ1-4|.
CAWSVVKTNEKLFF
TGTGCCTGGAGTGTAGTCAAAACTAATGAAAAACTGTTTTTT
>.|TRBV5-6|TRBJ2-3|.
CASSLGSGRTDTQYF
TGTGCCAGCAGCTTGGGATCAGGAAGGACAGATACGCAGTATTTT
>.|TRBV28|TRBJ1-2|few
CASSRSNQGGYGYTF
TGTGCCAGCAGCCGTAGCAATCAGGGTGGCTATGGCTACACCTTC
>TRBD2|TRBV7-2|TRBJ2-3|.
CASSFLLAGRSTFTDTQYF
TGTGCCAGCAGCTTCTTACTAGCGGGCCGTTCCACCTTCACAGATACGCAGTATTTT
>.|TRBV19|TRBJ2-1|.
CASSGLISGNNEQFF
TGTGCCAGTAGTGGTTTGATCTCGGGGAACAATGAGCAGTTCTTC
>.|TRBV30|TRBJ2-6|.
CAWSLSSGANVLTF
TGTGCCTGGAGTCTGAGCTCTGGGGCCAACGTCCTGACTTTC